The 21 T cell receptor beta chains in this list originate from one sample, sequenced in a study of Graves' ophthalmopathy and Graves' hyperthyroidism. Amplification targeted the TCR beta CDR3 regions, with RNA transcripts as the source material. A first-round RT-PCR used HTBI primers, followed by a second-round multiplex PCR. MiXCR, applied by TCRdb to the multiplex PCR reads, yields one record per CDR3 protein. The sample contains roughly 1.1 million distinct CDR3 sequences, around a third of which appear only once. The sequencing sample was made of peripheral blood or thyroid tissue (not recorded which). All receptors derive from an adult man with Graves' hyperthyroidism.

The table lists this clonotype with a few counts. The rearrangement links TRBV5-5 to TRBJ2-7; 9 bases fit TRBD2. The CDR3 spans 16 residues. CDR1 SGHKS and CDR2 YYEKEE come from the germline V gene (reference sequence). Trimming at V came to 4 bases and at J to 7 bases, leaving 15 bases not matched to a gene. Written as DNA, the CDR3 is TGTGCCAGCAGCCGCACGTCGACTAGCGGTTGGGGGGAGCAGTACTTC. Residues: CASSRTSTSGWGEQYF.

This clonotype was picked up a small number of times. This chain links TRBV6-1 with TRBJ2-5, with TRBD2 identical over 11 bases. The V gene's germline CDR1 is MNHNS and CDR2 SASEGT. The CDR3 consists of 18 residues. With V trimmed by 7 bases and J by 2 bases, 15 bases remained unmatched. CDR3 nucleotides: TGTGCCAGCACCCGGGTAGCGGGAGGGCCGGCCTTACAAGAGACCCAGTACTTC. This translates into CASTRVAGGPALQETQYF.

This clonotype has at least ten counts. The chain employs TRBV7-9 and TRBJ1-4; weak D call: TRBD1 (6 bases). Germline V CDR1 and CDR2: SEHNR, FQNEAQ (reference sequence). This CDR3 is 15 amino acids long. Trimming took off 2 bases at V and 8 bases at J, with 15 bases between the two ends. The CDR3 DNA reads TGTGCCAGCAGCTTATACCAGGACAGTTTCGAAAAACTGTTTTTT. This sequence encodes CASSLYQDSFEKLFF.

With regard to this clonotype: Germline is not matched at one junction end, which may reflect a read error. V gene TRBV10-3 combines with J gene TRBJ1-4; perhaps TRBD1 as D (6 bases). This CDR3 is 16 amino acids long. Germline values: CDR1 ENHRY, CDR2 SYGVKD. CDR3 sequence (DNA): TGTGCCAGCAGTGAAATGACAGGTTCTATGAATGAAAAACTGTTTTTT. It translates to CASSEMTGSMNEKLFF.

This clonotype occurred many times. The chain has TRBV29-1 and TRBJ1-1; no definite D call. Germline V gene data show CDR1 as SQVTM and CDR2 as ANQGSEA. The CDR3 spans 12 residues. Trimming took off 4 bases at V and 6 bases at J, with 12 bases between the two ends. The CDR3 reads CSVGTAEAEAFF. As DNA, the CDR3 is TGCAGCGTTGGGACCGCTGAGGCTGAAGCTTTCTTT.

This clonotype was seen repeatedly, ten times or more. The chain couples TRBV29-1 to TRBJ2-7; TRBD1 might be the D (6 bases). Germline CDR1 is SQVTM and CDR2 is ANQGSEA. CDR3 length: 12 amino acids. Trimming took off 6 bases at V and 0 bases at J, with 9 bases between the two ends. Here the CDR3 DNA reads TGCAGCGTCCGACAGGACTCCTACGAGCAGTACTTC. It codes for CSVRQDSYEQYF.

V is TRBV7-8 and J is TRBJ2-7; 7 bases are a match to TRBD2. The CDR3 spans 15 residues. The germline gives CDR1 SGHVS, CDR2 FQNEAQ. J gave up 2 bases and V 1 base, and 5 bases lay outside the gene matches. The CDR3 DNA is TGTGCCAGCAGCTTAGTTAGCGGGTTCCCCTACGAGCAGTACTTC. This translates into CASSLVSGFPYEQYF.

This clonotype was found many times. The V and J genes are TRBV5-1 and TRBJ1-2; D is unresolved. The V and J ends lost 0 bases and 8 bases respectively, with 17 bases between them. The length of the CDR3 is 15 residues. The germline V gene has CDR1 SGHRS and CDR2 YFSETQ. The DNA of the CDR3 is TGCGCCAGCAGCTTGGAGGGTATTTCAACCCGGGGCTACACCTTC. This translates into CASSLEGISTRGYTF.

Here the CDR3 DNA reads TGTGCCAGCTCACAGACCGGGACTAGCGGGATTCTGGGTTACGAGCAGTACTTC. It translates to CASSQTGTSGILGYEQYF. V usage is TRBV9 and J usage is TRBJ2-7; 13 bases align to TRBD2. V lost 7 bases, J lost 4 bases, and 17 bases stayed unmatched. CDR1 and CDR2 from the germline V gene are SGDLS and YYNGEE. There are 18 residues in the CDR3.

Regarding this clonotype: This may stem from a read error, because a much larger clone lies one nucleotide away. V gene TRBV6-2 or TRBV6-3 combines with J gene TRBJ2-5, with D hard to call. The CDR3 sequence is 12 residues long. Trimming took 7 bases from V and 7 from J, leaving 13 bases between them. Per the germline V gene, CDR1 is MNHEY and CDR2 is SVGEGT. CDR3 sequence reads: CASIAVGVTQYF. In DNA form, the CDR3 reads TGTGCCAGCATAGCCGTTGGCGTGACCCAGTACTTC.

The rearrangement joins TRBV6-6 to TRBJ1-2; 10 bases line up with TRBD1. Germline V gene sequence: CDR1 MNHNY, CDR2 SVGAGI (reference sequence). The CDR3 sequence is 12 residues long. Trimming cost V 6 bases and J 12 bases; bases outside gene matches: 7. This CDR3 reads CASRDRDRGNTF. The CDR3 DNA sequence: TGTGCCAGCAGAGACCGGGACAGGGGAAACACCTTC.

The gene calls are TRBV12-3 or TRBV12-4 and TRBJ2-5, with D hard to call. The V gene lost 2 bases and the J gene lost 4 bases, with 14 bases spanning the gap. CDR3 length: 15 residues. The CDR3 coding sequence is TGTGCCAGCAGTTTACTTGCAGGCATAGGAGAGACCCAGTACTTC. This sequence encodes CASSLLAGIGETQYF.

The chain combines TRBV6-2 or TRBV6-3 with TRBJ1-5, with D uncertain. The length of the CDR3 is 15 residues. CDR1 is MNHEY, CDR2 SVGEGT, per germline. Trimming took 8 bases from V and 4 from J, leaving 18 bases between them. The CDR3 region has the DNA TGTGCCAGCGAGGTAAGACACGGCTCGAATCAGCCCCAGCATTTT. It translates to CASEVRHGSNQPQHF.

This clonotype came up many times. This chain joins TRBV15 and TRBJ2-7; D ambiguous. CDR3 length: 14 residues. The V end lost 3 bases, the J end lost 2 bases, and 11 bases lay between the germline ends. The germline V gene encodes CDR1 LNHNV and CDR2 YYDKDF (reference sequence). CDR3 DNA sequence: TGTGCCACCAGCAGGTCGACACGCACCTACGAGCAGTACTTC. Translating it yields CATSRSTRTYEQYF.

This clonotype was found many times. The chain combines TRBV7-6 with TRBJ2-7; possible D gene TRBD2, 5 bases. V lost 5 bases to trimming and J lost 2 bases, with 13 bases between them. This CDR3 has 14 residues. Per the germline V gene, CDR1 is SGHVS and CDR2 is FNYEAQ. DNA of the CDR3: TGTGCCAGCAGCCTCCTTAGCGAGGCCTACGAGCAGTACTTC. This translates into CASSLLSEAYEQYF.

This clonotype was recorded at least ten times. This chain links TRBV20-1 with TRBJ1-4; D is perhaps TRBD1 (5 bases). This CDR3 has 15 residues. V was shortened by 3 bases and J by 1 base, with 12 bases between the two germline ends. Looked up from germline, CDR1 is DFQATT and CDR2 is SNEGSKA (reference sequence). The CDR3 protein is CSARAPGLTNEKLFF. The CDR3 DNA reads as TGCAGTGCTAGGGCCCCAGGGCTAACTAATGAAAAACTGTTTTTT.

The chain joins TRBV7-9 to TRBJ1-2, with a weak D call TRBD1 (5 bases). This CDR3 contains 11 residues. Germline assignment: CDR1 SEHNR and CDR2 FQNEAQ (reference sequence). V lost 11 bases, J lost 4 bases, and 11 bases lay in between. The CDR3 coding sequence is TGTGCCGGAGGACACACCTATGGCTACACCTTC. Its translation is CAGGHTYGYTF.

This clonotype was detected only a few times. This sequence joins TRBV20-1 and TRBJ2-7; D perhaps matches TRBD1 (5 bases). Germline lookup yields CDR1 DFQATT and CDR2 SNEGSKA (reference sequence). V was pared by 0 bases and J by 4 bases, with 13 bases between. The CDR3 runs to 14 residues. The CDR3 DNA reads as TGCAGTGCTAGAGAACAGGTTAAATGGTACGAGCAGTACTTC. It encodes CSAREQVKWYEQYF.

This clonotype was seen many times. The rearrangement joins TRBV7-2 to TRBJ1-5; TRBD1 might be the D (6 bases). The germline gives CDR1 SGHTA, CDR2 FQGNSA. This CDR3 spans 14 amino acids. Deletions cut 3 bases from V and 6 bases from J, with 12 bases between. The CDR3 sequence is CASSLGTLAQPQHF. As DNA, the CDR3 is TGTGCCAGCAGCTTGGGGACACTGGCTCAGCCCCAGCATTTT.

With respect to this clonotype: A much larger clonotype is one base distant, so this may be a read error. V is TRBV20-1 and J is TRBJ2-7; D is perhaps TRBD1 (7 bases). The CDR3 is made up of 13 amino acids. Trimming cost V 5 bases and J 5 bases, with 16 bases left between them. From germline, CDR1 is DFQATT and CDR2 SNEGSKA (reference sequence). This CDR3 reads CSAEGQEGHEQYF. CDR3 coding DNA: TGCAGTGCTGAAGGACAGGAGGGCCACGAGCAGTACTTC.

V gene TRBV12-3 or TRBV12-4 combines with J gene TRBJ1-2; no clear D gene. This CDR3 contains 14 residues. Deletions cut 1 base from V and 3 bases from J, with 9 bases between. This CDR3 is CASSLGDGHYGYTF. The CDR3 coding sequence is TGTGCCAGCAGTTTAGGCGACGGTCACTATGGCTACACCTTC.